This TCR beta chain was sequenced for a study of T cells of healthy individuals (dated 2018 in TCRdb). The CDR3 goes from the cysteine to the phenylalanine over 15 residues. The entry retains the CDR3 DNA only, 45 bases that are in frame from base 1. As encoded in the germline V gene, CDR1 is SGHTA while CDR2 is FQGNSA. Here V drops 5 bases and J drops 0 bases, and the junction holds 3 bases not matched to any gene. Library preparation used 5' RACE. TCRdb records Illumina MiSeq as the sequencer. TCRdb applied fastp at Q25 and MiXCR to the public reads, then kept only in-frame beta chains. Rows with a matching CDR3 protein are joined into one entry that keeps the most common DNA and genes. Counted in this sample were 75,000 to 95,000 distinct CDR3 sequences; 5% of them appeared once. The top ten clones comprise around 6.9% of the sample. This clonotype was seen many times. Its antigen is unknown. No much larger clonotype is one base removed from it; base qualities were not supplied.

The chain uses TRBV7-2 and TRBJ2-7; 11 central bases correspond to TRBD2. The receptor was derived from a female donor in good health. The nucleotide sequence reads as follows: TGTGCCAGCAGCCCTAGCGGGGGGAGCTCCTACGAGCAGTACTTC. It translates as CASSPSGGSSYEQYF.